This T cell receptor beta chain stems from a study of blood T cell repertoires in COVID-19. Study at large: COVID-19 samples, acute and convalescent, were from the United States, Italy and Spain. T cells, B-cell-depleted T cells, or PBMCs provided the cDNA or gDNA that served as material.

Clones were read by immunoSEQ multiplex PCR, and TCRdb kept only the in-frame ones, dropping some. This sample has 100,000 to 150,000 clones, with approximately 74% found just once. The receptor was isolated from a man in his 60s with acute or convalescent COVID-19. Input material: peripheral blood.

The CDR3: CASSMGRGNSPLHF. CDR3 bases: TGTGCCAGTAGTATGGGTAGAGGGAATTCACCCCTCCACTTT. The chain has TRBV19 and TRBJ1-6; unclear D gene. CDR3 length: 14 residues. The germline CDR1 and CDR2 sequences are LNHDA and SQIVND (reference sequence). V lost 3 bases and J 7 bases, leaving 10 bases between the germline ends.